This record covers a single T cell receptor (beta chain). Its antigen remains unidentified. No base quality information exists; no much larger clone differs at one position. At the junction V is shortened by 2 bases and J by 8 bases, with 12 bases in between. The germline V gene specifies MDHEN as CDR1 and SYDVKM as CDR2. Inclusive of the bounding cysteine and phenylalanine, the CDR3 is 13 residues long. Only the CDR3 DNA stays, 39 bases, in frame from base 1. The sample's time point label, decoded: blood sample drawn before combined kidney and bone marrow transplant. Thawed PBMCs were FACS-sorted into unstimulated Tregs (CD4+CD25+CD127-), CD4+ non-Tregs (CD4+CD25-), CD4 cells and CD8 cells. Prior to Treg sorting, thawed PBMCs were rested overnight with approximately 210 IU/ml IL-2 at 37 degrees C. Patients were a few combined kidney and bone marrow transplant recipients from the ITN036ST trial, and only these trial subjects had samples available. Healthy control blood was separated into PBMCs by Ficoll density gradient and cryopreserved, and patient PBMCs were collected both before and after transplant.

For TCRbeta CDR3 sequencing, genomic DNA was extracted from sorted cells using the QIAGEN DNeasy Blood and Tissue Kit. High-throughput TCRbeta CDR3 sequencing, including PCR amplification with bias correction and internal controls, was performed commercially through immunoSEQ. As for the authors' bioinformatics: Unique productive TCRbeta sequences were defined by CDR3 nucleotide sequence where primers matched, otherwise by CDR3 amino acid sequence with Vbeta and Jbeta genes. Sorting error was corrected by removing sequences shared between sorted populations at a frequency ratio of 2:1 or less, and the remaining shared sequences were assigned to the higher population. Sequences were defined as donor-reactive when expanded at least 5-fold in CFSE-low cells versus unstimulated cells and present at a frequency of at least 0.01% in CFSE-low cells. Jensen-Shannon divergence calculated on the top 100 TCRbeta sequences ranked by frequency was used to measure repertoire divergence. For any sample with multiple sequencing runs, sorting error was corrected in each run separately before the runs were pooled. Sourced from immuneACCESS, this table was stored by TCRdb with only in-frame sequences that have V and J called. A share of the clones is absent; for the studies checked, an unresolved V gene accounts for under half, and the remainder has no known explanation. D and trimming come from the DNA, and the V and J calls and clone size come from that table. The sample data list roughly 80,000 clones, and approximately 90% of these were observed just once. The top ten clonotypes cover approximately 0.35% of the sample.

The data are from a study of Tregs in tolerant kidney transplant recipients (dated by TCRdb to the late 2010s). As for the study more broadly: Related donors were used in the transplants with nonmyeloablative bone marrow transplantation, and mixed chimerism was transient in the human trials. Before combined kidney and bone marrow transplantation, this study identified donor-specific regulatory T cells using TCRbeta sequencing and then followed those same cells after transplant.

Study-wide findings and limitations: In tolerant patients, the expansion of donor-specific Tregs was greater than global Treg expansion, suggesting that the expansion was antigen-driven rather than nonspecific. Because the study included only a small number of patients, the results must be confirmed in larger populations and under other immunosuppression protocols. Because the PCR primers were changed over time for some patients, nucleotide-level comparison could not be performed across the samples from those patients. Although technical replication error seemed to be minimal, the question of biological reproducibility was not addressed directly. Expanding Tregs with activated donor B cells appeared to identify the most biologically relevant and donor-specific TCRbeta repertoire.

This chain is built from TRBV28 and TRBJ1-2; tentative D gene TRBD1, with 6 bases matching. This receptor was identified in a human donor who received a combined kidney and bone marrow transplant. The specimen comprised Tregs from blood, sampled before the transplant. The CDR3 in this case is CASSLSGGWGYTF. The DNA reads as follows: TGTGCCAGCAGTTTAAGCGGGGGCTGGGGCTACACCTTC.